This T cell receptor (beta chain) was sequenced in a study of cytomegalovirus exposure and HLA in healthy donors. Regarding the study as a whole: The investigators catalogued 160 or so TCR beta chains as cytomegalovirus-associated.

On this clone itself: What it recognizes is unknown.

The CDR3 totals 14 residues. Germline CDR1 LNHDA, CDR2 SQIVND (reference sequence). Trimming cost V 3 bases and J 7 bases; bases outside gene matches: 4. Sequenced by immunoSEQ multiplex PCR; TCRdb stores in-frame clones only, minus some. The data contain 100,000 to 150,000 clones, under 90% of them seen just once; the ten biggest clones take up around 3.5%. This receptor was identified in a man aged 25-40 years in good health and CMV-seronegative. The sample taken for sequencing was PBMCs. The chain combines TRBV19 with TRBJ2-2, with 8 bases matching TRBD1. CDR3 loop: CASSIQGASGELFF. The CDR3 nucleotides are TGTGCCAGTAGTATTCAGGGGGCGAGCGGGGAGCTGTTTTTT. The variable domain in full, with the rest retrieved from reference TRBV19 and TRBJ2-2, is DGGITQSPKYLFRKEGQNVTLSCEQNLNHDAMYWYRQDPGQGLRLIYYSQIVNDFQKGDIAEGYSVSREKKESFPLTVTSAQKNPTAFYLCASSIQGASGELFFGEGSRLTVL.